This T cell receptor (beta chain) stems from a study of ipilimumab plus nivolumab after autologous stem cell transplantation. Here immunoSEQ multiplex PCR was the method, and the copy in TCRdb shows in-frame clones only, minus some. This sample has about 84,000 clones, with about 83% found just once. V gave up 4 bases and J gave up 4 bases, with 5 bases separating them. The CDR3 runs to 11 residues. Germline V gene sequence: CDR1 SGHTA, CDR2 FQGNSA. Checkpoint therapy with ipilimumab 1 mg/kg began 14 to 28 days after transplant. The sequence derives from a male donor with diffuse large B-cell lymphoma. Sequenced material: PBMCs, taken in a trial of ipilimumab plus nivolumab as post-transplant consolidation. The genes are TRBV7-2 and TRBJ2-7, with no clear D. CDR3 sequence: CASSSAYEQYF. The CDR3 nucleotides read TGTGCCAGCAGCTCCGCTTACGAGCAGTACTTC.